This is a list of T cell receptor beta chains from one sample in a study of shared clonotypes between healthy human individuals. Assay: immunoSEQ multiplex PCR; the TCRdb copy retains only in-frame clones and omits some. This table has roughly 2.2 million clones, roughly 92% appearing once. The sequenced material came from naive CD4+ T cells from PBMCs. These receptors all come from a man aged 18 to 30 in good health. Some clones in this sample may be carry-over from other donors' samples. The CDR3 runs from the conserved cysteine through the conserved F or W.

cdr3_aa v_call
CASILWEDLNQPQHF TRBV11-1
CASSSTVYGYTF TRBV11-2
CSVFLGYEQYF TRBV29-1
CASSERQGLSSTDTQYF TRBV2
CASSFGLAEQFF TRBV5-4
CASSRTSGSYEQYF TRBV6-5
CASKDRENQPQHF TRBV6-6
CASSRTGGDNEKLFF TRBV5-1
CASSLSPRGRGGYGYTF TRBV28
CASSPPQLAGVVKETQYF TRBV18
CASSPRTGRINQPQHF TRBV19
CASSLGGSDSGELFF TRBV7-2
CASSGERADTQYF TRBV2
CASSTTTAGVYTGELFF TRBV18
CASTNGQGNYGYTF TRBV5-5
CASSPYNGGITREQYF TRBV18
CASSEPPANYGYTF TRBV25-1
CASSDGLHYEQYF TRBV6-1
CASRGTGAGGIQYF TRBV6-1
CASSVGFETTHPGQYF TRBV9
CASSLNGAGGYGYTF TRBV7-8
CATSRDGHPGSGQPQHF TRBV15
CASSLGGLAGGRTQYF TRBV28
CASRGQGTTGELFF TRBV28
CASSPTGVQETQYF TRBV4-3
CASRLGIGIWGEKLFF TRBV2
CASSTHYGAKNIQYF TRBV6-4
CASSRNPPGTSGSRNIQYF TRBV14
CASMGTEAFF TRBV28
CASRGQYYGYTF TRBV28
CATTASAGGYEQYF TRBV15
CASSTRDSYYGYTF TRBV10-2
CASSLTGAYNEQFF TRBV27
CASSRPRGPYTEAFF TRBV6-5
CASSPGQGSAGELFF TRBV6-1
CASSLDTPRTGELFF TRBV5-1
CASSESSPGQPQHF TRBV10-2
CASRGRGGTDTQYF TRBV6-1
CASREQADTQYF TRBV28
CASSLWQGSSYEQYF TRBV7-8
CASSPTTGELFF TRBV4-2
CASSPLGTPYEQYF TRBV7-9
CASSLSGGADGGYTF TRBV18
CASSLSGQGNEQFF TRBV5-1
CASSPAPRDRSGKLFF TRBV9
CASSPRGLAGTRETQYF TRBV18
CAWKPGTPLTDTQYF TRBV30
CAWSRGFGNSGANVLTF TRBV30
CAWRRPHSYNEQFF TRBV30
CASSPSQQGSTEAFF TRBV18
CASSEGLYEQYF TRBV6-1
CASSLGPSGTLPDTQYF TRBV7-2
CSASGRDQFF TRBV20-1
CASSLQGGGSGTEAFF TRBV7-2